This TCR beta chain was identified in a study of cytomegalovirus exposure and HLA in healthy donors. Study summary: A preliminary data release comprised roughly 80 million unique TCRs obtained from HLA-typed donors.

The PCR contained 60 Vbeta and 13 Jbeta primers. The repertoire was sequenced with immunoSEQ multiplex PCR; TCRdb's copy has only in-frame clones and lacks some. The sample shows 55,000 to 65,000 clones, roughly 90% of them seen only once. The CDR3 is 13 amino acids. Looked up from germline, CDR1 is SGHNT and CDR2 is YENEEA. Trimming cost V 2 bases and J 5 bases, with 7 bases left between them. The sequenced material came from PBMCs. This rearrangement joins TRBV11-3 to TRBJ2-1; no clear D. The sequence derives from a man aged 30-40 years in good health and CMV-seropositive. This CDR3 reads CASSLIFDNEQFF. The CDR3 DNA reads TGTGCCAGCAGCTTAATCTTCGACAATGAGCAGTTCTTC.